This TCR beta chain was retrieved from a study of control samples from healthy donors and cancer patients (dated by TCRdb to 2020 to 2021). Receptor amplification or capture employed the immunoSEQ multiplex PCR assay. TCRdb stores this immuneACCESS table with in-frame sequences only. Part of the clones is absent; in the studies checked, under half of the shortfall reflects unresolved V genes, and no reason is known for the rest. The sample contains about 120,000 clones, 80% to 90% of them found a single time. The top ten hold around 3% of the sample. Regarding this clone: Its antigen is still unknown. No base quality information exists; no much larger clone differs at one position.

Inclusive of the bounding cysteine and phenylalanine, the CDR3 is 15 residues long. The sequence is cut down to CDR3 DNA, 45 bases in frame from base 1. The germline V gene (reference sequence) supplies CDR1 LNHDA and CDR2 SQIVND. Trimming takes 6 bases off V and 3 bases off J; junction bases not matched to a gene: 10. The sequence was collected from a man aged 55 to 69 in good health. What was sequenced was blood. The rearranged chain carries TRBV19 and TRBJ1-2, and 7 bases in between align with TRBD1. In nucleotide form, the sequence is TGTGCCAGTAGGCGTACAGGGGCAGGAGACTATGGCTACACCTTC. Its protein product is CASRRTGAGDYGYTF.